The TCR beta chain described here comes from a study of shared clonotypes between healthy human individuals. Study summary: Three plates each covered CD4 naive and memory; CD8 naive two, CD8 memory one. General study findings and limits: Limitation of the genetic and exposure-history diversity represented came from the few donors. Shared clonotypes: 4.5% to 5% naive CD4, approximately 3.4% naive CD8, 2% to 2.5% memory CD4, 0.35% to 0.5% memory CD8. Lower generation probabilities were found for non-shared clonotypes than for those shared by all four donors.

As concerns this clone: The antigen remains unidentified.

The V gene's germline CDR1 is SGHVS and CDR2 FNYEAQ. The CDR3 is 15 amino acids. Deletions cut 1 base from V and 9 bases from J, with 19 bases between. Produced via immunoSEQ multiplex PCR; TCRdb's table is partial and in-frame only. The sample carries some 1 million clones, roughly 80% recorded once. The clonotype comes from a man in his late teens or twenties in good health. What was sequenced was memory CD4+ T cells sorted from blood. Subset of the sample: CD45RA-negative fraction. V gene TRBV7-6 combines with J gene TRBJ2-7; TRBD1 or TRBD2 may be the D gene (5 bases each). CDR3 protein: CASSLGGSTTTRQYF. The CDR3 bases are TGTGCCAGCAGCTTAGGGGGGTCTACAACTACGAGGCAGTACTTC.